This TCR beta chain was observed in a study of T cell responses to AZD1222 COVID-19 vaccine. Study-level background: Pooled in the analysis were second doses at about 4 or about 12 weeks. General observations from the study: The study sampled repertoires only after the peak T cell response.

The CDR3 is 17 amino acids. Germline CDR1 and CDR2: DFQATT and SNEGSKA (reference sequence). V lost 3 bases to trimming and J lost 0 bases, with 18 bases between them. Points on this clone: Its antigen is not identified.

Data came from immunoSEQ multiplex PCR; TCRdb stores just in-frame clones and leaves some out. Altogether more than 150,000 clones are present, just under 90% being singletons, with the ten largest covering around 5.8%. V is TRBV20-1 and J is TRBJ1-5; D possibly corresponds to TRBD1 (5 bases). This TCR derives from an adult in good health. This material consisted of peripheral blood, taken on day 0 of AZD1222 vaccination. CDR3 nucleotides: TGCAGTGCTAGTGAGTTGACTAGCGGGGCTAGCAATCAGCCCCAGCATTTT. It yields the protein CSASELTSGASNQPQHF.